Sequencing of this T cell receptor beta chain was carried out in a study of blood T cell repertoires in COVID-19. This table comes from immunoSEQ multiplex PCR, and its TCRdb copy is limited to in-frame clones, with some not included. In the table there are roughly 170,000 clones, roughly 80% of which are singletons. Only a few counts were recorded for this clone. V was clipped by 3 bases and J by 3 bases, with 9 bases between them. Per germline, CDR1 SGHNT and CDR2 YYREEE (reference sequence). The length of the CDR3 is 13 residues. The chain has TRBV5-4 and TRBJ1-1; D ambiguous. The TCR was taken from a human donor in a cohort sampled during active COVID-19. Sequenced: peripheral blood. The DNA for the CDR3 is TGTGCCAGCAGCTCCGGGAGGTACACTGAAGCTTTCTTT. This gives the protein CASSSGRYTEAFF.